Below, 16 T cell receptor beta chains from the same sample are listed, as sequenced in a study of blood T cells in healthy people across ages. A J-beta primer mix and a sample-barcoded 5' primer were used in a second PCR of about 7 to 12 cycles. TCRdb reanalysed the 5' RACE reads using MiXCR and keeps one entry per CDR3 protein. Among approximately 1.5 million distinct CDR3 sequences listed, approximately 42% were seen once. Sequenced material: blood. These receptors were obtained from a woman aged 18-35 years in good health.

V is TRBV7-7 and J is TRBJ2-1; D remains ambiguous. The length of the CDR3 is 15 residues. Germline V gene lookup returns CDR1 SSHAT and CDR2 FNYEAQ (reference sequence). CDR3 nucleotide sequence: TGTGCTTGCAGTTTATACAGAACCTCCTACAATGAGCAGTTCTTC. Protein product: CACSLYRTSYNEQFF. The whole variable domain, remainder taken from reference TRBV7-7 and TRBJ2-1, is GAGVSQSPRYKVTKRGQDVTLRCDPISSHATLYWYQQALGQGPEFLTYFNYEAQPDKSGLPSDRFSAERPEGSISTLTIQRTEQRDSAMYRCACSLYRTSYNEQFFGPGTRLTVL.

This rearrangement joins TRBV2 to TRBJ1-6; D is possibly TRBD1 (6 bases). The CDR3 is 15 amino acids. The V gene lost 6 bases and the J gene lost 10 bases, with 19 bases spanning the gap. Germline lookup yields CDR1 SNHLY and CDR2 FYNNEI. The CDR3 spells CASSADRRLVSPLHF. CDR3 coding DNA: TGTGCCAGCAGCGCAGACAGGCGCCTAGTCTCACCCCTCCACTTT.

V usage is TRBV7-6 and J usage is TRBJ2-1; TRBD2 agrees at 8 bases. The trim removed 6 bases at V and 6 bases at J, leaving 10 bases unmatched. CDR3 length: 15 residues. CDR1 is SGHVS, CDR2 FNYEAQ, per germline. The CDR3 nucleotides read TGTGCCAGCAGTTTACGGACCGGGACTAGCAATGAGCAGTTCTTC. It codes for CASSLRTGTSNEQFF.

V usage is TRBV5-1 and J usage is TRBJ1-1; D ambiguous. The germline gives CDR1 SGHRS, CDR2 YFSETQ. Trimming took 4 bases from V and 5 from J, leaving 12 bases between them. The CDR3 is 13 amino acids. CDR3 bases: TGCGCCAGCAGCCCCGACGTCGGAACTGAAGCTTTCTTT. This sequence encodes CASSPDVGTEAFF.

This chain uses TRBV12-3 or TRBV12-4 with TRBJ2-1; 7 bases are shared with TRBD2. This CDR3 is 16 amino acids long. Trimming removed 6 bases from V and 1 base from J; junction bases left unmatched: 9. CDR3 in DNA: TGTGCCAGCAGCGGCCATCTAGCGGAGTCCTACAATGAGCAGTTCTTC. Translating it yields CASSGHLAESYNEQFF.

The rearrangement uses TRBV7-2 and TRBJ2-7; TRBD1 matches 7 bases. V lost 5 bases to trimming and J lost 3 bases; unmatched junction nucleotides: 10. The CDR3 is 15 amino acids. CDR1 is SGHTA and CDR2 is FQGNSA in the germline V gene. For the CDR3, the DNA is TGTGCCAGCAGCCCACGACAGGGAACGGTCTACGAGCAGTACTTC. This encodes CASSPRQGTVYEQYF. Supplemented by reference TRBV7-2 and TRBJ2-7, the full variable domain reads GAGVSQSPSNKVTEKGKDVELRCDPISGHTALYWYRQSLGQGLEFLIYFQGNSAPDKSGLPSDRFSAERTGGSVSTLTIQRTQQEDSAVYLCASSPRQGTVYEQYFGPGTRLTVT.

In its sample, this clonotype was seen a few times. The rearrangement links TRBV4-3 to TRBJ1-6; 7 bases map to TRBD1. This CDR3 has 18 residues. The germline gives CDR1 LGHNA, CDR2 YSLEER. V lost 1 base, J lost 8 bases, and 14 bases stayed unmatched. The CDR3 region is CASSQGLTGVTDYSPLHF. For the CDR3, the DNA is TGCGCCAGCAGCCAAGGACTCACAGGGGTTACTGATTATTCACCCCTCCACTTT.

The rearrangement links TRBV27 to TRBJ2-3, with 9 bases identical to TRBD2. The CDR3 sequence is 15 residues long. Germline CDR1 reads MNHEY; CDR2 reads SMNVEV (reference sequence). V was clipped by 6 bases and J by 1 base; unmatched bases: 5. The CDR3 is CASSRTSVRTDTQYF. CDR3 in DNA: TGTGCCAGCAGCCGGACTAGCGTTCGCACAGATACGCAGTATTTT.

The rearrangement links TRBV2 to TRBJ1-2, with TRBD1 matching over 9 bases. The CDR3 sequence is 14 residues long. The V gene's germline CDR1 is SNHLY and CDR2 FYNNEI. Trimming cost V 6 bases and J 5 bases; bases outside gene matches: 7. The CDR3 reads CASRYGQGLYGYTF. The CDR3 DNA is TGTGCCAGCAGATATGGACAGGGGCTGTATGGCTACACCTTC.

The rearrangement links TRBV25-1 to TRBJ1-6, with D unclear. V dropped 0 bases and J dropped 10 bases, with 13 bases sitting between them. CDR3 length: 15 amino acids. CDR1 MGHDK and CDR2 SYGVNS come from the germline V gene. The CDR3 region has the DNA TGTGCCAGCAGTGAATATCGGGAGGTCGGCTCACCCCTCCACTTT. Its protein product is CASSEYREVGSPLHF.

V and J are TRBV20-1 and TRBJ2-1, with 12 positions matching TRBD2. The J segment lost 6 bases and the V segment lost 2 bases, leaving 14 bases of the junction unmatched. The CDR3 totals 18 residues. Germline loops: CDR1 DFQATT, CDR2 SNEGSKA (reference sequence). CDR3 loop: CSARPSGTSGLQANEQFF. CDR3 DNA: TGCAGTGCTAGACCCTCCGGGACTAGCGGGCTCCAGGCCAATGAGCAGTTCTTC.

The rearrangement links TRBV6-5 to TRBJ1-1; the match to TRBD1 covers 7 bases. Germline V gives CDR1 MNHEY, CDR2 SVGAGI. This CDR3 comprises 15 residues. V dropped 7 bases and J dropped 1; count of bases not matched to a gene: 9. In nucleotides, the CDR3 is TGTGCCAGCACCTTAACTAGGACAGGGAACACTGAAGCTTTCTTT. This sequence encodes CASTLTRTGNTEAFF.

This clonotype was seen only a few times. The chain has TRBV29-1 and TRBJ2-1, with 10 bases aligning to TRBD2. Trimming took 4 bases from V and 5 from J; bases not matched to a gene: 8. The CDR3 consists of 15 residues. Germline values: CDR1 SQVTM, CDR2 ANQGSEA. The CDR3 is CSVVRSGRADNEQFF. The CDR3 bases are TGCAGCGTTGTTCGGAGCGGGAGGGCCGACAATGAGCAGTTCTTC.

There are a few counts of this clonotype. The chain links TRBV7-9 to TRBJ2-7; the D gene is possibly TRBD2 (6 bases). The V end was cut by 7 bases, the J end by 7 bases, with 20 bases between. Germline CDR1 and CDR2: SEHNR and FQNEAQ (reference sequence). The CDR3 loop spans 14 amino acids. CDR3 DNA: TGTGCCAGCAAAAACGGGGGACCTTACAATGAGCAGTACTTC. It yields the protein CASKNGGPYNEQYF.

This clonotype has just one count. V gene TRBV7-2 combines with J gene TRBJ2-7; the D is unclear. This CDR3 region has 12 residues. Germline V lookup: CDR1 SGHTA, CDR2 FQGNSA. V lost 1 base and J 7 bases, leaving 8 bases between the germline ends. The CDR3 region is CASSLVAKEQYF. DNA for the CDR3: TGTGCCAGCAGCTTAGTTGCTAAGGAGCAGTACTTC.

This clonotype was picked up one time. The rearrangement uses TRBV30 and TRBJ1-1; D unclear. The CDR3 is 12 amino acids. The germline V and J ends were trimmed by 3 bases and 2 bases, with 7 bases remaining between them. Germline-derived CDR1 and CDR2 are GTSNPN and SVGIG (reference sequence). This chain's CDR3 is CAWSLTNTEAFF. The CDR3 bases are TGTGCCTGGAGCCTTACTAACACTGAAGCTTTCTTT.